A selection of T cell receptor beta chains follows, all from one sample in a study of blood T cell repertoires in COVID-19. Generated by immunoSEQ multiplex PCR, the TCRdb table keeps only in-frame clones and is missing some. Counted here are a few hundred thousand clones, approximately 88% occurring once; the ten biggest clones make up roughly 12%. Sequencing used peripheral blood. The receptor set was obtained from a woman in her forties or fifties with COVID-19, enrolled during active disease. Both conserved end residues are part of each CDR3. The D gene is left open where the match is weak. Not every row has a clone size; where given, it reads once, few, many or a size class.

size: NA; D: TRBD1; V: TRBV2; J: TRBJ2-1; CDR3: CASKRQGAPNEQFF; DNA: TGTGCCAGCAAGCGACAGGGAGCACCCAATGAGCAGTTCTTC
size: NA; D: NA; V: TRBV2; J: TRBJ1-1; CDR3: CASKGGWGRTEAFF; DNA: TGTGCCAGCAAGGGTGGGTGGGGGCGGACTGAAGCTTTCTTT
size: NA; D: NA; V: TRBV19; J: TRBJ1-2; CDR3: CASSIGQGRYGYTF; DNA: TGTGCCAGTAGTATAGGCCAGGGAAGGTATGGCTACACCTTC
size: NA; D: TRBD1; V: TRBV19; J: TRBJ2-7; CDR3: CASRGGQDPYEQYF; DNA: TGTGCCAGTAGGGGGGGACAGGATCCCTACGAGCAGTACTTC
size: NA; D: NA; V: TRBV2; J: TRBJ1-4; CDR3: CASSEVGGGPGKLFF; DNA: TGTGCCAGCAGTGAAGTCGGGGGAGGGCCGGGAAAACTGTTTTTT
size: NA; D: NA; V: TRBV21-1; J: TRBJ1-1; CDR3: CASSKGEGAETEAFF; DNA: TGTGCCAGCAGCAAAGGGGAGGGCGCGGAAACTGAAGCTTTCTTT
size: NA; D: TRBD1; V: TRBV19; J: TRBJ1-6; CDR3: CASSFTGTEGSPLHF; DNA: TGTGCCAGTAGTTTCACCGGGACAGAAGGATCACCCCTCCACTTT
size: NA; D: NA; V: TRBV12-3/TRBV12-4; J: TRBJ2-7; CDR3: CASSFRPEGEQYF; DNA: TGTGCCAGCAGTTTTCGCCCGGAGGGCGAGCAGTACTTC
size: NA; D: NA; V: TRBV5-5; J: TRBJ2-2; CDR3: CASSLARDTGELFF; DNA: TGTGCCAGCAGCTTGGCCAGGGACACCGGGGAGCTGTTTTTT
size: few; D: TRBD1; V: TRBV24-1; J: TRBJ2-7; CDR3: CATSDTRQGSSYEQYF; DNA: TGTGCCACCAGTGATACCAGACAGGGGAGCTCCTACGAGCAGTACTTC
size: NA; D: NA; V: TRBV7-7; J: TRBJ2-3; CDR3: CASSLAGSGEQYF; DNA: TGTGCCAGCAGCTTAGCCGGGTCGGGGGAGCAGTATTTT
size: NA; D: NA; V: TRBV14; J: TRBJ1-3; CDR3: CASSQAAGLGNTIYF; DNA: TGTGCCAGCAGCCAAGCGGCAGGGCTCGGAAACACCATATATTTT
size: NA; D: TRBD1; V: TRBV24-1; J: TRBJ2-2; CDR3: CATSDPRQGSGGELFF; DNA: TGTGCCACCAGTGACCCTAGACAGGGGTCGGGCGGGGAGCTGTTTTTT
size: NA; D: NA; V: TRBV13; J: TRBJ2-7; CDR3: CASSFLSGKGYEQYF; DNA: TGTGCCAGCAGCTTTCTTTCAGGGAAGGGTTACGAGCAGTACTTC
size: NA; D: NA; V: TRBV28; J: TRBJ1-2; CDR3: CASSTTPGLSNYGYTF; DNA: TGTGCCAGCAGTACGACCCCCGGGTTAAGTAACTATGGCTACACCTTC
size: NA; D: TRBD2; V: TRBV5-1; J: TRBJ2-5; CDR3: CASSLEPSGGAYQETQYF; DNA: TGCGCCAGCAGCTTGGAACCTAGCGGGGGGGCGTACCAAGAGACCCAGTACTTC
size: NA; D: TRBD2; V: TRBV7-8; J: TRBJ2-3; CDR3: CASSPRLAGGYTDTQYF; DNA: TGTGCCAGCAGCCCCCGACTAGCGGGGGGCTACACAGATACGCAGTATTTT
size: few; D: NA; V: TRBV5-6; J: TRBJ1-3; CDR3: CASSLGPRSGNTIYF; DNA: TGTGCCAGCAGCTTGGGCCCGCGCTCTGGAAACACCATATATTTT
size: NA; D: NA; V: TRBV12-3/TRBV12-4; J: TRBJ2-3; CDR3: CASSVMGADTQYF; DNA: TGTGCCAGCAGTGTAATGGGCGCAGATACGCAGTATTTT
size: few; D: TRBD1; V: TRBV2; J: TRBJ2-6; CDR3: CAAGGQGPGANVLTF; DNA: TGTGCCGCCGGGGGACAGGGTCCTGGGGCCAACGTCCTGACTTTC
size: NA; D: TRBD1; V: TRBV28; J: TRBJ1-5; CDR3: CASSRDRGRHSNQPQHF; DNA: TGTGCCAGCAGCAGGGACAGGGGGCGTCATAGCAATCAGCCCCAGCATTTT
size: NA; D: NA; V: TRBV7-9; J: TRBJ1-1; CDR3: CASSLDSDTEAFF; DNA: TGTGCCAGCAGCCTCGACAGCGACACTGAAGCTTTCTTT
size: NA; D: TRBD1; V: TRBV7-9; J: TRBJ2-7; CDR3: CASSPGQISVHEQYF; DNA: TGTGCCAGCAGTCCGGGACAGATCTCTGTCCACGAGCAGTACTTC
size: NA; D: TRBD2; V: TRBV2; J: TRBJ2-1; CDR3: CASSVLRGGNNEQFF; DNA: TGTGCCAGCAGCGTGTTGCGGGGGGGTAACAATGAGCAGTTCTTC
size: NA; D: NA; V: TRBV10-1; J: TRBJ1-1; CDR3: CASSFTQGEAFF; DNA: TGCGCCAGCAGTTTTACCCAGGGTGAAGCTTTCTTT
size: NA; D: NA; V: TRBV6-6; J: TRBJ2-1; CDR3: CASSPTTLENNEQFF; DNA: TGTGCCAGCAGCCCCACTACGTTGGAGAACAATGAGCAGTTCTTC
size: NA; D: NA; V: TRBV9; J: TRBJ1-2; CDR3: CASSDLNYGYTF; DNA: TGTGCCAGCAGCGACCTAAACTATGGCTACACCTTC
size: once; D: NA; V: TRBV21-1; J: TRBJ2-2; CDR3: CASSKEARDRQPYTGELFF; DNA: TGTGCCAGCAGCAAAGAGGCAAGGGACAGACAGCCTTACACCGGGGAGCTGTTTTTT
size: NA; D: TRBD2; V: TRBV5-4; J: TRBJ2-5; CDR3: CASSLGPSGGQETQYF; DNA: TGTGCCAGCAGCTTGGGGCCTAGCGGGGGCCAAGAGACCCAGTACTTC
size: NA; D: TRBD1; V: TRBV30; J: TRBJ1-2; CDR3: CAWTRDRTNYGYTF; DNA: TGTGCCTGGACCCGGGACAGGACAAACTATGGCTACACCTTC
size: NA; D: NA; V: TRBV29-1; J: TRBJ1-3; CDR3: CSVCRGTGNTIYF; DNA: TGCAGCGTTTGTAGGGGGACTGGAAACACCATATATTTT
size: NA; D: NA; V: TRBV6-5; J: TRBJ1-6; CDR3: CASSSPREGSPLHF; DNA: TGTGCCAGCAGCTCCCCCCGGGAGGGTTCACCCCTCCACTTT
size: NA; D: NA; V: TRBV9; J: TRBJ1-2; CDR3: CASSVGGRADYGYTF; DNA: TGTGCCAGCAGCGTAGGGGGCAGGGCGGACTATGGCTACACCTTC
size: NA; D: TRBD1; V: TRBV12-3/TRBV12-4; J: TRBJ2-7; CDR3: CASSNTGAEQYF; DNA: TGTGCCAGCAGTAACACAGGGGCCGAGCAGTACTTC
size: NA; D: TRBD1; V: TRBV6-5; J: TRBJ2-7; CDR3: CASSYFDRGGEQYF; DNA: TGTGCCAGCAGTTACTTCGACAGGGGAGGCGAGCAGTACTTC
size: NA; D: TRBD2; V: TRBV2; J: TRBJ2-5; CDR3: CASSEPFLAGGGETQYF; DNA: TGTGCCAGCAGTGAACCTTTTTTAGCGGGGGGAGGGGAGACCCAGTACTTC
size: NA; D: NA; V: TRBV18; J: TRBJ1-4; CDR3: CASSSQQGGSEKLFF; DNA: TGTGCCAGCTCTTCTCAGCAGGGAGGGAGTGAAAAACTGTTTTTT
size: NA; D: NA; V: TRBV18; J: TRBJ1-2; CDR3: CASSPPTRGGYTF; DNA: TGTGCCAGCTCACCACCTACACGGGGTGGCTACACCTTC
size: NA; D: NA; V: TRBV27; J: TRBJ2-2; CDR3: CASSRGGSGELFF; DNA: TGTGCCAGCAGTCGGGGTGGATCGGGGGAGCTGTTTTTT
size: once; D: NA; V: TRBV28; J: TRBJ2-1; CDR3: CASSSRNEQFF; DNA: TGTGCCAGCAGTTCTAGGAATGAGCAGTTCTTC